This is a list of T cell receptor beta chains from one sample in a study of T cells in Graves' hyperthyroidism and ophthalmopathy. Each CDR3 protein gets one entry after TCRdb re-called the multiplex PCR reads with MiXCR. This sample has about 320,000 distinct CDR3 sequences; about 15% occur once, and the top ten carry around 34%. The sample consisted of blood. These receptors all stem from a young man with Graves' hyperthyroidism. The CDR3 runs from the conserved cysteine through the conserved F or W. The D gene is left open where the match is weak. A clone size is listed for some rows: how often the clone was seen (once, few, many), or a class if it is expanded.

TRBD2	TRBJ2-7	many	TRBV20-1	CSAREEPGLAALRGYEQYF	TGCAGTGCTAGAGAGGAACCGGGACTAGCGGCCCTGCGGGGCTACGAGCAGTACTTC
-	TRBJ2-3	many	TRBV7-3	CASSLIREDTQYF	TGTGCCAGCAGCTTAATTAGAGAGGATACGCAGTATTTT
TRBD1	TRBJ1-4	-	TRBV15	CGTGSNEKLFF	TGTGGGACAGGGTCTAATGAAAAACTGTTTTTT
-	TRBJ1-1	many	TRBV13	CASGGGGDPSPEAFF	TGTGCCAGCGGGGGGGGTGGGGATCCCTCACCTGAAGCTTTCTTT
-	TRBJ1-2	few	TRBV20-1	CSATDPTGADGYTF	TGCAGTGCTACCGACCCAACGGGGGCCGATGGCTACACCTTC
TRBD1	TRBJ2-7	few	TRBV20-1	CSANRGLPEQYF	TGCAGTGCTAACAGGGGCCTCCCCGAGCAGTACTTC
TRBD1	TRBJ2-7	few	TRBV12-3/TRBV12-4	CASTDRAHEQYF	TGTGCCAGCACCGACAGGGCGCACGAGCAGTACTTC
-	TRBJ2-3	-	TRBV30	CAWATGSGTDTQYF	TGTGCCTGGGCCACAGGGAGTGGCACAGATACGCAGTATTTT
TRBD2	TRBJ2-7	many	TRBV7-8	CASSLEGLAYEQYF	TGTGCCAGCAGCTTAGAGGGACTAGCATACGAGCAGTACTTC
-	TRBJ1-1	many	TRBV27	CASNNISKGRENTEAFF	TGTGCCAGCAACAATATCTCCAAGGGGCGAGAGAACACTGAAGCTTTCTTT
-	TRBJ2-1	many	TRBV11-3	CASSYRDTGRFANEQFF	TGTGCCAGCAGCTACCGGGACACGGGACGATTCGCCAATGAGCAGTTCTTC